Here is one T cell receptor beta chain with its context. The same CDR3 also results from other DNA sequences found in this sample. The repertoire was sequenced with immunoSEQ multiplex PCR; TCRdb's copy has only in-frame clones and lacks some. The sample holds about 490,000 clones; 79% are singletons and the top ten take 12%. These data come from a study of shared clonotypes between healthy human individuals. The J segment lost 3 bases and the V segment lost 0 bases, leaving 4 bases of the junction unmatched. The CDR3 contains 15 residues. Germline loops: CDR1 SGDLS, CDR2 YYNGEE. This sequence joins TRBV9 and TRBJ2-7; the match to TRBD2 covers 9 bases. The sequencing sample was made of PBMCs. The clonotype comes from a woman between 35 and 50 years old in good health. Some clones in this sample may be carry-over from other donors' samples. CDR3 region: CASSVGLAGSYEQYF. For the CDR3, the DNA is TGTGCCAGCAGCGTAGGGCTAGCGGGGAGCTACGAGCAGTACTTC.